Listed below are T cell receptor beta chains from one sample, sequenced in a study of cytotoxic CD8 clonotypes in ibrutinib-treated CLL. Produced via immunoSEQ multiplex PCR; TCRdb's table is partial and in-frame only. The sample shows approximately 140,000 clones, approximately 80% of them seen only once. Material: PBMCs, obtained after 12 months of ibrutinib treatment. These receptors originate from a human donor with chronic lymphocytic leukemia. Each CDR3 is given with its conserved first and last residue. Fields, in order: J gene, D gene, clone size, V gene, CDR3 protein, CDR3 DNA. The D gene is left open where the match is weak. The size entry is marked missing in some rows and otherwise reads once, few, many or a size class.

>TRBJ2-5|TRBD2|once|TRBV15
CATSRDPGGTQYF
TGTGCCACCAGCAGAGATCCGGGAGGGACCCAGTACTTC
>TRBJ1-5|NA|NA|TRBV15
CATSRDGNQPQHF
TGTGCCACCAGCAGAGATGGCAATCAGCCCCAGCATTTT
>TRBJ2-6|NA|NA|TRBV5-6
CASSLGASGANVLTF
TGTGCCAGCAGTTTGGGGGCATCTGGGGCCAACGTCCTGACTTTC
>TRBJ2-3|NA|few|TRBV19
CASSILYRIPQYF
TGTGCCAGTAGTATCCTTTATAGAATCCCGCAGTATTTT
>TRBJ2-7|NA|NA|TRBV5-4
CASSTGAPEQYF
TGTGCCAGCAGTACCGGGGCGCCTGAGCAGTACTTC
>TRBJ1-2|NA|NA|TRBV7-2
CASSLTTLLSYGYTF
TGTGCCAGCAGCTTAACCACGCTTCTTAGCTATGGCTACACCTTC
>TRBJ2-7|TRBD2|once|TRBV5-1
CASSLDTGTSGGTYEQYF
TGCGCCAGCAGCTTGGATACAGGAACTAGCGGGGGAACCTACGAGCAGTACTTC
>TRBJ1-2|TRBD1|NA|TRBV6-5
CASSLQGALGYTF
TGTGCCAGCAGTCTTCAGGGGGCGCTCGGCTACACCTTC
>TRBJ2-1|NA|NA|TRBV19
CASRQRGISRRSEQFF
TGTGCCAGTAGGCAACGGGGGATTAGCCGGCGGAGTGAGCAGTTCTTC
>TRBJ2-1|NA|NA|TRBV7-2
CASSPSLPVEFF
TGTGCCAGCAGCCCGAGTCTGCCAGTGGAGTTCTTC